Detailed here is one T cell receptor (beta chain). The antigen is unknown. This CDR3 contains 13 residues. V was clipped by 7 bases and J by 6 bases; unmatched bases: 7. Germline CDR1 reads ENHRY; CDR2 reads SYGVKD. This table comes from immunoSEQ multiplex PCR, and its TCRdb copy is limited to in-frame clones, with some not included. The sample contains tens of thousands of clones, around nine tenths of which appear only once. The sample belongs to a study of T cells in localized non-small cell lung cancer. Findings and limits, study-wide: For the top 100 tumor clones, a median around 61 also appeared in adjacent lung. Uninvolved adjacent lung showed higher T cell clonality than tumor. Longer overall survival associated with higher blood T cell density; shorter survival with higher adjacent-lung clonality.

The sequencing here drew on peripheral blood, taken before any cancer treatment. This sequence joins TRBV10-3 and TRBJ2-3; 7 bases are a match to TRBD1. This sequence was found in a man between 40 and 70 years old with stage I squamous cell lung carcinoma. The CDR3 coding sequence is TGTGCCATCACCCGTTTACAGGGGGATACGCAGTATTTT. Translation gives CAITRLQGDTQYF.